Listed below are T cell receptor beta chains from one sample, sequenced in a study of regulatory T cells in long-lasting Graves disease. TCRdb re-called the multiplex PCR reads with MiXCR, one entry per CDR3 protein. Here the sample spans 300,000 to 350,000 distinct CDR3 sequences, less than 20% being singletons. Sequences were derived from peripheral blood mononuclear cells (PBMCs), sampled when the disease was refractory, from a patient treated with antithyroid drugs. The receptors were sampled from a female donor with Graves disease. Each CDR3 is given with its conserved first and last residue. The D gene is left open where the match is weak. The size of a clone is reported for some rows only, either as once, few or many, or as a class for expanded clones.

d_call	v_call	clone_size	j_call	cdr3_aa	cdr3_nt
NA	TRBV7-8	NA	TRBJ2-3	CASSLGQDTDTQYF	TGTGCCAGCAGTTTGGGTCAAGACACAGATACGCAGTATTTT
NA	TRBV7-8	NA	TRBJ1-5	CASSLDYGGRGNQPQHF	TGTGCCAGCAGCTTAGATTACGGGGGGAGAGGCAATCAGCCCCAGCATTTT
NA	TRBV11-3	many	TRBJ2-5	CASSTRQGEETQYF	TGTGCCAGCAGCACCCGGCAGGGCGAAGAGACCCAGTACTTC
NA	TRBV18	NA	TRBJ2-1	CASSPRKGVNEQFF	TGTGCCAGCTCACCACGTAAAGGAGTCAATGAGCAGTTCTTC
TRBD2	TRBV12-3/TRBV12-4	many	TRBJ2-5	CASSLFGTSVGETQYF	TGTGCCAGCAGTCTTTTTGGGACTAGCGTGGGGGAGACCCAGTACTTC
TRBD2	TRBV7-9	NA	TRBJ2-3	CASSPNPAGVIDTQYF	TGTGCCAGCAGCCCTAATCCGGCGGGGGTGATAGATACGCAGTATTTT
TRBD1	TRBV5-5	NA	TRBJ2-7	CASSYQWTGVGEQYF	TGTGCCAGCAGCTACCAGTGGACAGGGGTCGGAGAGCAGTACTTC
NA	TRBV4-1	NA	TRBJ1-5	CASSHEQGHNQPQHF	TGCGCCAGCAGCCATGAACAGGGACACAATCAGCCCCAGCATTTT
TRBD1	TRBV3-1	many	TRBJ1-1	CASRLGTGEAFF	TGTGCCAGCAGGCTTGGGACAGGAGAAGCTTTCTTT
TRBD2	TRBV7-4	many	TRBJ2-5	CASSLSGTSKETQYF	TGTGCCAGCAGCCTCTCCGGGACTAGCAAAGAGACCCAGTACTTC
NA	TRBV6-4	few	TRBJ2-7	CAGRGTYEQYF	TGTGCCGGCAGGGGTACCTACGAGCAGTACTTC
NA	TRBV20-1	NA	TRBJ2-5	CSASRPQRHETQYF	TGCAGTGCTAGTAGACCTCAAAGGCACGAGACCCAGTACTTC
TRBD1	TRBV19	NA	TRBJ1-6	CASSSSGTGYGSPLHF	TGTGCCAGTAGTTCATCCGGGACAGGGTATGGTTCACCCCTCCACTTT
NA	TRBV19	few	TRBJ1-1	CASSTLTGEAFF	TGTGCCAGTAGTACCCTAACAGGGGAAGCTTTCTTT
TRBD2	TRBV7-9	NA	TRBJ2-1	CASSAYLAGGEFF	TGTGCCAGCAGCGCCTATCTAGCGGGAGGGGAGTTCTTC
NA	TRBV27	NA	TRBJ2-6	CASSIRTVEQTFSGANVLTF	TGTGCCAGCAGTATCCGGACAGTGGAACAGACTTTCTCTGGGGCCAACGTCCTGACTTTC
TRBD1	TRBV29-1	NA	TRBJ2-2	CSVQGVVDRGIDTGELFF	TGCAGCGTCCAAGGGGTCGTAGACAGGGGTATTGACACCGGGGAGCTGTTTTTT
TRBD1	TRBV7-9	many	TRBJ1-5	CASASRQGADYSNQPQHF	TGTGCCAGCGCGAGTCGACAGGGGGCTGATTATAGCAATCAGCCCCAGCATTTT
TRBD2	TRBV20-1	NA	TRBJ2-1	CSARILAGGPGGEQFF	TGCAGTGCCAGGATTCTAGCGGGAGGGCCAGGAGGGGAGCAGTTCTTC
NA	TRBV6-1	few	TRBJ2-7	CASSDVSYEQYF	TGTGCCAGCAGTGATGTCAGCTACGAGCAGTACTTC
NA	TRBV7-2	many	TRBJ1-3	CASSLGTVGNTIYF	TGTGCCAGCAGCTTAGGGACAGTTGGAAACACCATATATTTT
TRBD2	TRBV7-2	NA	TRBJ2-2	CASSIGLAGGLGTGELFF	TGTGCCAGCAGCATAGGACTAGCGGGAGGTTTGGGCACCGGGGAGCTGTTTTTT
NA	TRBV12-3/TRBV12-4	many	TRBJ2-7	CASSPRGPPPLYEQYF	TGTGCCAGCAGTCCGCGGGGACCACCCCCGCTCTACGAGCAGTACTTC
TRBD1	TRBV12-3/TRBV12-4	many	TRBJ1-4	CASRTRDRGGEKLFF	TGTGCCAGCAGAACCCGGGACAGGGGAGGTGAAAAACTGTTTTTT
NA	TRBV12-3/TRBV12-4	many	TRBJ2-7	CASSLTAQLPTYEQYF	TGTGCCAGCAGTTTAACCGCGCAGCTGCCTACCTACGAGCAGTACTTC
TRBD2	TRBV7-8	few	TRBJ2-5	CASSLRLRGGRRNSRETQYF	TGTGCCAGCAGCCTACGGCTGCGGGGGGGCCGGCGGAACAGCCGGGAGACCCAGTACTTC
NA	TRBV6-2/TRBV6-3	few	TRBJ2-1	CASMRVSGLKQFF	TGTGCCAGCATGAGGGTCTCTGGCCTGAAGCAGTTCTTC
NA	TRBV30	many	TRBJ1-1	CAWKGGQKAFF	TGTGCCTGGAAAGGGGGGCAAAAAGCTTTCTTT
NA	TRBV12-3/TRBV12-4	many	TRBJ1-5	CASGMEGLSNQPQHF	TGTGCCAGCGGCATGGAGGGCCTTAGCAATCAGCCCCAGCATTTT
NA	TRBV5-1	NA	TRBJ2-2	CASSLAHGLNTGELFF	TGCGCCAGCAGCTTGGCACACGGGCTGAACACCGGGGAGCTGTTTTTT
NA	TRBV11-3	NA	TRBJ1-2	CASSLALPRDGTYGYTF	TGTGCCAGCAGCTTAGCCCTCCCCCGTGACGGAACCTATGGCTACACCTTC
TRBD1	TRBV5-1	NA	TRBJ1-1	CASSWTGSDTEAFF	TGCGCCAGCAGCTGGACAGGCAGCGACACTGAAGCTTTCTTT
NA	TRBV7-2	many	TRBJ1-2	CASSFPGFGGYTF	TGTGCCAGCAGCTTCCCAGGATTCGGTGGCTACACCTTC
TRBD1	TRBV9	NA	TRBJ1-2	CASSTRDRDSYGYTF	TGTGCCAGCAGCACCCGGGACAGGGACAGCTATGGCTACACCTTC
TRBD1	TRBV27	NA	TRBJ2-2	CASSLSPTGTGNHPYGGELFF	TGTGCCAGCAGTTTATCCCCCACCGGGACAGGAAACCACCCCTACGGCGGGGAGCTGTTTTTT
NA	TRBV6-5	many	TRBJ2-5	CASSLHRGHQETQYF	TGTGCCAGCAGTTTGCACCGGGGGCACCAAGAGACCCAGTACTTC
TRBD2	TRBV5-1	NA	TRBJ2-1	CASSLGLAGVGNEQFF	TGCGCCAGCAGCCTGGGACTAGCGGGAGTAGGCAATGAGCAGTTCTTC
TRBD1	TRBV5-1	NA	TRBJ2-2	CASSFGTGTSTGELFF	TGCGCCAGCAGCTTTGGGACAGGGACGTCTACCGGGGAGCTGTTTTTT
TRBD2	TRBV2	many	TRBJ2-5	CASRAGRQETQYF	TGTGCCAGCAGAGCGGGGCGACAAGAGACCCAGTACTTC
NA	TRBV5-4	many	TRBJ1-6	CASSRMARVDSPLHF	TGTGCCAGCAGCAGAATGGCCAGGGTGGACTCACCCCTCCACTTT
NA	TRBV5-6	NA	TRBJ1-6	CASSWGWSSPLHF	TGTGCCAGCAGCTGGGGGTGGAGTTCACCCCTCCACTTT
NA	TRBV30	many	TRBJ1-5	CAWSAGGSQPQHF	TGTGCCTGGTCCGCCGGGGGGTCTCAGCCCCAGCATTTT
TRBD2	TRBV27	many	TRBJ2-7	CASSLIGGRGTSGNYEQYF	TGTGCCAGCAGTTTAATAGGGGGAAGGGGGACTAGCGGGAATTACGAGCAGTACTTC
NA	TRBV3-1	NA	TRBJ2-5	CASSPLGAGETQYF	TGTGCCAGCAGTCCCCTCGGAGCGGGAGAGACCCAGTACTTC
TRBD1	TRBV28	many	TRBJ1-4	CASRLPGQGHEKLFF	TGTGCCAGCAGGCTACCGGGACAGGGACACGAAAAACTGTTTTTT
TRBD1	TRBV7-9	many	TRBJ1-5	CASSFGQGASQPQHF	TGTGCCAGCAGCTTCGGACAGGGGGCCTCTCAGCCCCAGCATTTT
NA	TRBV7-6	many	TRBJ1-4	CASSLGPQFNEKLFF	TGTGCCAGCAGCTTAGGCCCCCAGTTTAATGAAAAACTGTTTTTT
NA	TRBV5-5	few	TRBJ2-4	CASSLGRDTKNIQYF	TGTGCCAGCAGCTTAGGGCGGGACACCAAAAACATTCAGTACTTC
NA	TRBV5-1	few	TRBJ2-5	CASSSGQTRPWTQYF	TGCGCCAGCAGCTCCGGACAGACCAGGCCATGGACCCAGTACTTC
TRBD1	TRBV4-3	few	TRBJ2-7	CASSQESRGPYEQYF	TGCGCCAGCAGCCAAGAATCCAGGGGGCCCTACGAGCAGTACTTC